Listed below are T cell receptor beta chains from one sample, sequenced in a study of blood T cells in healthy people across ages. A single record per CDR3 protein comes from TCRdb applying MiXCR to the 5' RACE reads. This repertoire shows 650,000 to 700,000 distinct CDR3 sequences, roughly 32% found once; its top ten account for just over 15%. Sequences were obtained from blood. Receptors were obtained from a woman aged 80 or over in good health. Both conserved end residues are part of each CDR3. For some rows the clone size is stated as once, few or many, or as a class when expanded; others skip it.

>.|16|.|TRBV28
CASSHIRDRVNNEQYF
>.|14|.|TRBV5-5
CTSSLGLAHNEQYF
>once|13|TRBJ2-2|TRBV15
CATSSTRFGELFF
>.|12|TRBJ2-3|TRBV12-3/TRBV12-4
CASKQGTDTQYF
>.|14|TRBJ2-7|TRBV11-1
CASSLKLGGHEQYF
>many|16|TRBJ2-1|TRBV5-6
CASSLQERGSYNEQFF
>many|15|TRBJ1-1|TRBV5-1
CASSLDGRGSTEAFF
>many|18|TRBJ2-7|TRBV30
CAWSGRTFDRQSSYEQYF
>.|15|TRBJ2-3|TRBV4-3
CASSQDLRETDTQYF
>many|12|TRBJ2-1|TRBV2
CASSEATREQFF
>few|16|TRBJ2-2|TRBV9
CASSVTSLLGTGELFF
>.|13|TRBJ1-2|TRBV7-9
CASGRARDYGYTF
>few|16|TRBJ1-1|TRBV18
CASSPRQGGSNTEAFF
>.|15|TRBJ2-2|TRBV9
CASSAPGHITGELFF
>many|13|TRBJ2-7|TRBV11-2
CASSLGLDYEQYF
>many|18|TRBJ2-1|TRBV20-1
CSARSWGRGGVPDNEQFF
>.|15|TRBJ1-1|TRBV20-1
CSASVPRGHGTEAFF
>few|15|TRBJ2-1|TRBV29-1
CSVNRDGGGYNEQFF
>.|14|TRBJ1-5|TRBV2
CASSERAMSQPQHF
>many|14|TRBJ2-1|TRBV7-9
CASSLATSRYEQFF
>many|16|TRBJ2-3|TRBV7-2
CASSLARLAGGDTQYF
>.|14|TRBJ2-3|TRBV6-6
CASGPSTGTDTQYF
>few|16|TRBJ1-6|TRBV7-3
CASSLTGEVSNSPLHF
>many|13|TRBJ1-2|TRBV5-1
CASSLEGDRGYTF
>.|16|TRBJ2-3|TRBV12-3/TRBV12-4
CASSKIRASLTDTQYF
>many|15|TRBJ2-3|TRBV2
CASCQEGTSTDTQYF
>many|16|TRBJ2-7|TRBV6-5
CASSYSNGGGDYEQYF
>.|15|TRBJ2-5|TRBV9
CASRKTSGSQETQYF
>.|15|TRBJ2-7|TRBV30
CAWSGGNSFSYEQYF
>.|12|TRBJ2-6|TRBV7-8
CASSLRANVLTF
>.|12|TRBJ2-1|TRBV6-1
CANAGTHNEQFF
>few|16|TRBJ2-7|TRBV5-1
CASSLVSPQGSVEQYF
>.|16|TRBJ2-3|TRBV15
CATSSPPGGGTDTQYF
>many|15|TRBJ1-2|TRBV7-2
CASSARQGGPYGYTF
>few|19|TRBJ1-5|TRBV3-1
CASSQDSLGTGRSNQPQHF
>many|16|TRBJ2-1|TRBV6-2/TRBV6-3
CASSTRGGSSYNEQFF
>many|11|TRBJ2-3|TRBV20-1
CSARWADTQYF
>.|15|TRBJ2-1|TRBV5-1
CASSRDLSSYNEQFF
>many|16|TRBJ1-2|TRBV30
CAWSPIRGGASRGYTF
>.|16|TRBJ2-5|TRBV30
CAWSVAGISRAGRQYF
>many|14|TRBJ2-3|TRBV6-5
CASKPGFGTDTQYF
>.|12|.|TRBV12-3/TRBV12-4
CASSFALETQYF
>many|13|TRBJ2-1|TRBV9
CASSARQGAEQFF
>many|14|TRBJ2-7|TRBV18
CASSPRDSPYEQYF
>.|12|TRBJ1-2|TRBV6-5
CASNPGQGGYTF